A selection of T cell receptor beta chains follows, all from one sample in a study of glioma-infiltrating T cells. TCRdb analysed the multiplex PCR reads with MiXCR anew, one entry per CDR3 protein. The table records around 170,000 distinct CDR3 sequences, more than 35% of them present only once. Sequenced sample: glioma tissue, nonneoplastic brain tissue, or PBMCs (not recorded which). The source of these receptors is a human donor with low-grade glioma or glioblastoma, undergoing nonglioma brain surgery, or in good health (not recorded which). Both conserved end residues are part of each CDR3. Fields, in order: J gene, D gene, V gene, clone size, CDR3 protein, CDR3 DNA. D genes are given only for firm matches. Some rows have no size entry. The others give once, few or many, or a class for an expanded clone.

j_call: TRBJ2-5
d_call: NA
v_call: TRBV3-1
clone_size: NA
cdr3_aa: CASRQGETKYF
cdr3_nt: TGTGCCAGCCGCCAAGGGGAGACCAAGTACTTC

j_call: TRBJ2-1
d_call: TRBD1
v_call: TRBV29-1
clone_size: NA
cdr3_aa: CSVELFTGVSEQFF
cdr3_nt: TGCAGCGTTGAACTATTTACAGGGGTCAGTGAGCAGTTCTTC

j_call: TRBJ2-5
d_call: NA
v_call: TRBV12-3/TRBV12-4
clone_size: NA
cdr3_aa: CASRSGRRPWETQYF
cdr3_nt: TGTGCCAGCAGATCGGGACGACGTCCCTGGGAGACCCAGTACTTC

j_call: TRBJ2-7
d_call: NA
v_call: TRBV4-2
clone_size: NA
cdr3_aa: CASSHVTGTLSYEQYF
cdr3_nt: TGTGCCAGCAGCCACGTCACAGGTACTCTCTCCTACGAGCAGTACTTC

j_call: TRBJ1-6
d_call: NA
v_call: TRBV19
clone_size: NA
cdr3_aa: CASSMSSTANSPLHF
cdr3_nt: TGTGCCAGTAGTATGTCCTCCACAGCTAATTCACCCCTCCACTTT

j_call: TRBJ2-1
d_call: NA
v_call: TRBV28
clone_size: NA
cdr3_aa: CASSPLESANNEQLF
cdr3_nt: TGTGCCAGCAGTCCCCTAGAGTCCGCCAACAATGAGCAGTTGTTC

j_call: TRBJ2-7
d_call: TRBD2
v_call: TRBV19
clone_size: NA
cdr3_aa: CASIGTSGPYEQYF
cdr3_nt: TGTGCCAGTATTGGGACTAGCGGTCCCTACGAGCAGTACTTC

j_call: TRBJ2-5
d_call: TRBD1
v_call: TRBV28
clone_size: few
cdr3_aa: CASSFPGQGGETQYF
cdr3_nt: TGTGCCAGCAGTTTCCCGGGACAGGGGGGGGAGACCCAGTACTTC

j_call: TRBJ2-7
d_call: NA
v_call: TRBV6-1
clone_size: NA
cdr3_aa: CASSEQCLRGLCDQYF
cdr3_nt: TGTGCCAGCAGTGAGCAGTGTCTGCGTGGTTTGTGCGACCAGTACTTC

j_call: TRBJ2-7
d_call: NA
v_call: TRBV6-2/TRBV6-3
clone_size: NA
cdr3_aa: CASSKGGYEQYF
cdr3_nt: TGTGCCAGCAGCAAAGGGGGATACGAGCAGTACTTC

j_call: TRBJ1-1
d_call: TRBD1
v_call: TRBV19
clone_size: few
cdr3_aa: CASSITGTGTDTEAFF
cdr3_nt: TGTGCCAGTAGTATAACCGGGACAGGGACGGACACTGAAGCTTTCTTT

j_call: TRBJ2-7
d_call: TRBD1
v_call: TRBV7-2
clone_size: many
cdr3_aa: CASRTTWTGNEQYF
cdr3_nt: TGTGCCAGCAGGACTACTTGGACAGGGAACGAGCAGTACTTC

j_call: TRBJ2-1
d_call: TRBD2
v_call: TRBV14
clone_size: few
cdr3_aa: CASSPLAGVINEQFF
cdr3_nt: TGTGCCAGCAGCCCCCTAGCGGGTGTCATCAATGAGCAGTTCTTC

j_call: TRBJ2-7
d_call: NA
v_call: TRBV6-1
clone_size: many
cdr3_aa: CASRGVGGAPYEQYF
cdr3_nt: TGTGCCAGCAGGGGAGTGGGCGGAGCGCCCTACGAGCAGTACTTC

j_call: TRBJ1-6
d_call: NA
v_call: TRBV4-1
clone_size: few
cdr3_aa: CASSQDSLESSYNSPLHF
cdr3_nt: TGCGCCAGCAGCCAAGATTCGTTAGAAAGCTCCTATAATTCACCCCTCCACTTT

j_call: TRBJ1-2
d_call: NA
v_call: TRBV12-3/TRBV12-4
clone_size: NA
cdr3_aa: CASNREGSRYGYTF
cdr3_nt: TGTGCCAGCAACAGAGAGGGTTCCCGATATGGCTACACCTTC

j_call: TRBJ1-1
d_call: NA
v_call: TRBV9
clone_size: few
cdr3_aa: CASSVATDNTEAFF
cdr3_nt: TGTGCCAGCAGCGTAGCGACAGACAACACTGAAGCTTTCTTT

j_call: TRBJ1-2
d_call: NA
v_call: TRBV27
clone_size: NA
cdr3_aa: CSSTLQGRSYGYTF
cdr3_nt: TGTTCCAGCACTTTGCAGGGCAGGAGCTATGGCTACACCTTC

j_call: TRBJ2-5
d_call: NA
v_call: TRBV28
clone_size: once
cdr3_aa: CASTRRGGREKSGTQYF
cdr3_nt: TGTGCCAGCACCAGGAGGGGAGGACGGGAGAAGTCGGGGACCCAGTACTTC

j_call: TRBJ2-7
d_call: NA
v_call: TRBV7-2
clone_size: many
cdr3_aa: CASSATGASYEQYF
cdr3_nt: TGTGCCAGCAGCGCGACAGGAGCCTCCTACGAGCAGTACTTC

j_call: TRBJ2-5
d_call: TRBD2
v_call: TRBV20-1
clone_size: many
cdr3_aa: CSASTSGETQYF
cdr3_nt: TGCAGTGCGTCGACTAGCGGGGAGACCCAGTACTTC

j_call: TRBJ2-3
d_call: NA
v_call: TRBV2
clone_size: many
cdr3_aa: CASSGEVDTQYF
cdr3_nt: TGTGCCAGCAGTGGGGAGGTAGATACGCAGTATTTT

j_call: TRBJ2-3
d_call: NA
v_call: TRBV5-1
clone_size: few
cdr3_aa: CASSSTAADTQYF
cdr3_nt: TGCGCCAGCAGCTCGACAGCGGCGGATACGCAGTATTTT

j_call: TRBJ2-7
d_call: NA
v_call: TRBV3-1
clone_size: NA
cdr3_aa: CASSQGLGNHYEQYF
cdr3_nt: TGTGCCAGCAGCCAAGGACTAGGGAATCACTACGAGCAGTACTTC

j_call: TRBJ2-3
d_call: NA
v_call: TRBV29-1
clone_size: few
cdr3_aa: CSFQRSTDTQYF
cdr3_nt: TGCAGCTTTCAGCGAAGCACAGATACGCAGTATTTT

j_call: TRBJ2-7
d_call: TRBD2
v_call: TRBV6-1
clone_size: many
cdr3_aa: CASSVIAGTYEQYF
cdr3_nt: TGTGCCAGCAGCGTGATAGCGGGAACCTACGAGCAGTACTTC

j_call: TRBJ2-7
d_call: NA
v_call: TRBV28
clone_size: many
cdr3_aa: CASSPQVHEQYF
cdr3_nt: TGTGCCAGCAGTCCGCAGGTTCACGAGCAGTACTTC

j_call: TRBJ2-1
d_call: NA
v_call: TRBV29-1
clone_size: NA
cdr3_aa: CSVEPRDDWNEQFF
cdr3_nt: TGCAGCGTTGAGCCCAGGGATGATTGGAATGAGCAGTTCTTC

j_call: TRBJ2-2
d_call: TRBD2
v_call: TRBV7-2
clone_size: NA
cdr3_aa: CASSRGTSGTGELFF
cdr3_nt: TGTGCCAGCAGCCGCGGGACTAGCGGCACCGGGGAGCTGTTTTTT

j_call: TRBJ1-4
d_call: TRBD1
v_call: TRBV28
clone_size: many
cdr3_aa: CASSPDRVNEKLFF
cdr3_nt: TGTGCCAGCAGCCCCGACAGGGTTAATGAAAAACTGTTTTTT

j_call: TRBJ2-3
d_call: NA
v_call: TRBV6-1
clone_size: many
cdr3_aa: CASHVHERVAKDTQYF
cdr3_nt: TGTGCCAGCCATGTTCATGAGCGGGTCGCAAAAGATACGCAGTATTTT

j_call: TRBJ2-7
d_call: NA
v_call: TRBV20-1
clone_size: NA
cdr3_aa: CIASHVAGPYEQYF
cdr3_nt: TGCATTGCTAGTCATGTAGCTGGACCCTACGAGCAGTACTTC

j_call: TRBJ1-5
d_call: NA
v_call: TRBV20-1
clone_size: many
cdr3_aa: CSASETSSPNSNQPQHF
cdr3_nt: TGCAGTGCTAGCGAGACAAGCTCCCCCAATAGCAATCAGCCCCAGCATTTT

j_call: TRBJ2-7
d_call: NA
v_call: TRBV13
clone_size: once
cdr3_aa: CASSSRVVSEQYF
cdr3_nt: TGTGCCAGCAGCTCCAGAGTGGTGTCCGAGCAGTACTTC

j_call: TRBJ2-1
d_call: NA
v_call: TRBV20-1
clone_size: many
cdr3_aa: CSAIYMTDNEQFF
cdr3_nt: TGCAGTGCTATTTACATGACAGACAATGAGCAGTTCTTC

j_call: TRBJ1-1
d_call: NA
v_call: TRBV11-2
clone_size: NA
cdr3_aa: CASSPSGHRAFF
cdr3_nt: TGTGCCAGCAGCCCCTCGGGTCATCGAGCTTTCTTT

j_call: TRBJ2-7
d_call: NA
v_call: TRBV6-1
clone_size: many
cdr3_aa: CASSRQRSSYEQYF
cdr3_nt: TGTGCCAGCAGTCGACAACGAAGCTCCTACGAGCAGTACTTC

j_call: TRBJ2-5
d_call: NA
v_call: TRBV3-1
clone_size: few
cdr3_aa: CASSQDSAQETQYF
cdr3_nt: TGTGCCAGCAGCCAAGACTCCGCCCAAGAGACCCAGTACTTC

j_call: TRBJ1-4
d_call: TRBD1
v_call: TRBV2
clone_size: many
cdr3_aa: CASSLDRGREKLFF
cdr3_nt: TGTGCCAGCAGTTTGGACAGGGGGCGAGAAAAACTGTTTTTT

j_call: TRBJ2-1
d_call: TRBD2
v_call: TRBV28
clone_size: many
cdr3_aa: CASFFSGRANEQFF
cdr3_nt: TGTGCCAGCTTCTTTAGCGGGAGGGCAAATGAGCAGTTCTTC

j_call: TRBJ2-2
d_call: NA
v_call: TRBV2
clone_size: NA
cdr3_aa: CASREAGELFF
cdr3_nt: TGTGCCAGCAGGGAGGCCGGTGAGCTGTTTTTT

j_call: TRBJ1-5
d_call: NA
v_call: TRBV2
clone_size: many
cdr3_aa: CASTINSNQPQHF
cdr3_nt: TGTGCCAGCACGATCAATAGCAATCAGCCCCAGCATTTT

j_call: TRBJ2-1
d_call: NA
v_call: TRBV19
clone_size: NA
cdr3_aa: CASSIPGGWPEQFF
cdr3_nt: TGTGCCAGTAGTATACCCGGGGGTTGGCCTGAGCAGTTCTTC

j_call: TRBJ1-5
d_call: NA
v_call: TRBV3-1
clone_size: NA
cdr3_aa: CASRKGVGGNQPQHF
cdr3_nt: TGTGCCAGCAGAAAAGGCGTTGGCGGCAATCAGCCCCAGCATTTT

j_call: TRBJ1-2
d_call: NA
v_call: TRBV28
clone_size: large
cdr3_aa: CASSFTRGGYTF
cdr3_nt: TGTGCCAGCAGTTTCACCCGGGGAGGCTACACCTTC

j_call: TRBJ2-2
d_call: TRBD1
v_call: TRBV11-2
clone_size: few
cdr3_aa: CASSRRTGGSGELFF
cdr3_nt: TGTGCCAGCAGCCGTCGGACAGGGGGCTCCGGGGAGCTGTTTTTT

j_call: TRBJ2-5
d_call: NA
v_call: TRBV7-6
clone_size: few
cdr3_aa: CASSLAGEGETQYF
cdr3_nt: TGTGCCAGCAGCTTAGCGGGAGAAGGAGAGACCCAGTACTTC

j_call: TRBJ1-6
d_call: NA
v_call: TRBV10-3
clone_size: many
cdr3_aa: CAIRDGSYNSPLHF
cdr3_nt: TGTGCCATCAGAGACGGCTCCTATAATTCACCCCTCCACTTT

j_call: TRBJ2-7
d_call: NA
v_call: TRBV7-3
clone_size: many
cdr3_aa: CASSFSGVGGTYEQYF
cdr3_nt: TGTGCCAGCAGCTTCTCCGGAGTTGGCGGGACGTACGAGCAGTACTTC